The 24 T cell receptor beta chains listed next were all sequenced from one sample in a study of high-grade serous ovarian cancer treatment subgroups. Tumor tissue was taken before any definitive surgery or chemotherapy was given. TCRdb's copy holds only in-frame clones and misses some; the assay was immunoSEQ multiplex PCR. The repertoire holds about 8,600 clones, roughly 70% seen once, with roughly 10% in the top ten. The sequencing input was tumor tissue. Source of these receptors: a human donor with high-grade serous ovarian cancer.

The chain couples TRBV28 to TRBJ1-3, with D possibly being TRBD1 (5 bases). Looked up from germline, CDR1 is MDHEN and CDR2 is SYDVKM. V was cut by 2 bases and J by 0 bases, with 8 bases left in between. The CDR3 has 15 amino acids. The chain's CDR3 is CASSLAGHSGNTIYF. The CDR3 DNA reads TGTGCCAGCAGTTTAGCAGGACACTCTGGAAACACCATATATTTT.

The V and J genes are TRBV27 and TRBJ2-2; D call uncertain. Trimming cost V 5 bases and J 6 bases, with 10 bases left between them. The CDR3 length is 13 residues. The germline gives CDR1 MNHEY, CDR2 SMNVEV (reference sequence). CDR3 in amino acids: CASSTISAGELFF. CDR3 DNA sequence: TGTGCCAGCAGTACTATCAGTGCCGGGGAGCTGTTTTTT.

This clone was detected only a few times. The rearrangement uses TRBV5-1 and TRBJ2-7; D uncertain. This CDR3 has 11 residues. The germline V gene encodes CDR1 SGHRS and CDR2 YFSETQ. The V and J ends lost 3 bases and 2 bases respectively, with 3 bases between them. CDR3 DNA: TGCGCCAGCAGCTCGGCCTACGAGCAGTACTTC. Translating gives CASSSAYEQYF.

The sample holds one count of this clone. The V call is TRBV11-2, the J call TRBJ1-4; the D gene is possibly TRBD1 (5 bases). CDR1 SGHAT and CDR2 FQNNGV come from the germline V gene. The CDR3 loop spans 15 amino acids. Trimming took off 9 bases at V and 5 bases at J, with 19 bases between the two ends. The CDR3 region has the DNA TGTGCCAGTTCGACCACCGGGGCGCGGAATGAAAAACTGTTTTTT. Amino acid sequence: CASSTTGARNEKLFF.

As DNA, the CDR3 is TGTGCCAGTGCCCGGACGGCCGCAACTAATGAAAAACTGTTTTTT. Protein: CASARTAATNEKLFF. The gene calls are TRBV19 and TRBJ1-4; D remains unclear. CDR1 and CDR2 from the germline V gene are LNHDA and SQIVND (reference sequence). The germline V and J ends were trimmed by 8 bases and 0 bases, with 13 bases remaining between them. This CDR3 has 15 amino acids.

This chain links TRBV5-6 with TRBJ2-5, with D unclear. The closer fit of TRBJ2-7 to the DNA end suggests the J call may be wrong. The germline CDR1 and CDR2 sequences are SGHDT and YYEEEE. The CDR3 is 12 amino acids. The CDR3 region has the DNA TGTGCCAGCAGCTTGGTTGGTACCGAGCAGTACTTC. Residues: CASSLVGTEQYF.

The rearrangement links TRBV4-2 to TRBJ1-1; 8 bases align to TRBD1. V shed 1 base, J shed 4 bases, and the junction held 11 bases outside the gene matches. Looked up from germline, CDR1 is LGHNA and CDR2 is YNFKEQ. This CDR3 spans 17 amino acids. CDR3 residues: CASSQAWDRRGGTEAFF. The CDR3 DNA follows: TGTGCCAGCAGCCAAGCCTGGGACAGGAGAGGTGGCACTGAAGCTTTCTTT.

The chain joins TRBV2 to TRBJ2-7; D is perhaps TRBD1 (6 bases). Trimming left V 1 base short and J 2 bases short, with 6 bases between. Germline CDR1 SNHLY, CDR2 FYNNEI. The CDR3 sequence is 13 residues long. The CDR3 nucleotides are TGTGCCAGCAGTGAAGGGACAGCCTACGAGCAGTACTTC. The encoded protein is CASSEGTAYEQYF. The full variable domain, with the rest looked up from reference TRBV2 and TRBJ2-7, is EPEVTQTPSHQVTQMGQEVILRCVPISNHLYFYWYRQILGQKVEFLVSFYNNEISEKSEIFDDQFSVERPDGSNFTLKIRSTKLEDSAMYFCASSEGTAYEQYFGPGTRLTVT.

In nucleotides, the CDR3 is TGTGCCAGCAGTGCGACTAGCGGGAGGTCGGATACGCAGTATTTT. Translated: CASSATSGRSDTQYF. J is TRBJ2-3 and V is TRBV6-6; 13 nucleotides align to TRBD2. CDR3 size: 15 residues. Germline V lookup: CDR1 MNHNY, CDR2 SVGAGI (reference sequence). V lost 5 bases and J lost 6; bases outside the gene matches: 5.

The chain recombines TRBV5-4 with TRBJ1-5; D may be TRBD1 (6 bases). The V gene lost 0 bases and the J gene lost 0 bases, with 10 bases spanning the gap. The CDR3 contains 16 residues. CDR1 and CDR2 (germline): SGHNT, YYREEE (reference sequence). The CDR3 region is CASSLGGRGSNQPQHF. CDR3 nucleotide sequence: TGTGCCAGCAGCTTGGGGGGCAGGGGTAGCAATCAGCCCCAGCATTTT. The variable domain in full, with the rest retrieved from reference TRBV5-4 and TRBJ1-5, is ETGVTQSPTHLIKTRGQQVTLRCSSQSGHNTVSWYQQALGQGPQFIFQYYREEENGRGNFPPRFSGLQFPNYSSELNVNALELDDSALYLCASSLGGRGSNQPQHFGDGTRLSIL.

The V gene is TRBV28, the J gene TRBJ2-1; TRBD1 might be the D (7 bases). Looked up from germline, CDR1 is MDHEN and CDR2 is SYDVKM. The CDR3 is 16 amino acids. V lost 3 bases, J lost 3 bases, and 15 bases lay in between. The CDR3, as DNA: TGTGCCAGCAGTTTCGGAGGGGGCTATGGCTACAATGAGCAGTTCTTC. Residues: CASSFGGGYGYNEQFF. Based on the CDR3 plus reference TRBV28 and TRBJ2-1, the full variable domain is DVKVTQSSRYLVKRTGEKVFLECVQDMDHENMFWYRQDPGLGLRLIYFSYDVKMKEKGDIPEGYSVSREKKERFSLILESASTNQTSMYLCASSFGGGYGYNEQFFGPGTRLTVL.

The chain carries TRBV21-1 and TRBJ2-1; the table gives TRBD2 as D, unverified against the DNA. TRBV21-1 is deemed a pseudogene. There are 11 residues in the CDR3. CDR3 region: CASSKGTTEFF. CDR3 DNA: TGTGCCAGCAGCAAAGGGACTACTGAGTTCTTC.

The chain joins TRBV18 to TRBJ1-1; maybe TRBD1 (5 bases). The V gene's germline CDR1 is KGHSH and CDR2 LQKENI. CDR3 length: 16 amino acids. V lost 2 bases and J 4 bases, leaving 17 bases between the germline ends. The CDR3 coding sequence is TGTGCCAGCTCACCATTTTTGGACACTCCAGGCACTGAAGCTTTCTTT. Residues: CASSPFLDTPGTEAFF.

In its sample, this clone was seen a few times. The V gene is TRBV28, the J gene TRBJ2-4; TRBD2 is a possible D gene (6 bases). In germline, CDR1 is MDHEN, CDR2 SYDVKM. The CDR3 totals 15 residues. The germline V and J ends were trimmed by 6 bases and 0 bases, with 12 bases remaining between them. The CDR3 spells CASRLRGSAKNIQYF. In DNA, the CDR3 is TGTGCCAGCAGACTCCGGGGGTCAGCCAAAAACATTCAGTACTTC.

This chain connects TRBV10-3 to TRBJ1-2; D is ambiguous. This CDR3 comprises 13 residues. With 2 bases removed from V and 3 bases from J, the gap between germline ends came to 7 bases. Germline lookup yields CDR1 ENHRY and CDR2 SYGVKD. DNA of the CDR3: TGTGCCATCAGTGAGACAGCGGACTATGGCTACACCTTC. Protein product: CAISETADYGYTF.

The chain couples TRBV28 to TRBJ2-5; D not resolved. Germline assignment: CDR1 MDHEN and CDR2 SYDVKM. The germline V and J ends were trimmed by 5 bases and 4 bases, with 11 bases remaining between them. This CDR3 region has 13 residues. The CDR3 region is CASSRRGVETQYF. The CDR3 DNA reads as TGTGCCAGCAGTCGGCGTGGGGTAGAGACCCAGTACTTC.

This chain links TRBV7-2 with TRBJ2-1; 7 nucleotides agree with TRBD2. There are 16 residues in the CDR3. The V and J ends lost 1 base and 0 bases, in that order; junction bases with no gene match: 3. Germline CDR1 and CDR2: SGHTA and FQGNSA. As DNA, the CDR3 is TGTGCCAGCAGCTTAGAGACTAGCCTCTCCTACAATGAGCAGTTCTTC. Translating gives CASSLETSLSYNEQFF.

This clone has a single count. The rearrangement links TRBV7-2 to TRBJ2-3, with TRBD2 matching 12 bases. This CDR3 is 17 amino acids long. Germline values: CDR1 SGHTA, CDR2 FQGNSA. Losses at the gene ends were 2 bases for V and 1 base for J; bases not matched to a gene: 4. CDR3: CASSLLLAGGRTDTQYF. In DNA form, the CDR3 reads TGTGCCAGCAGCTTATTACTAGCGGGAGGTCGCACAGATACGCAGTATTTT. Drawing the rest from reference TRBV7-2 and TRBJ2-3, the complete variable domain is GAGVSQSPSNKVTEKGKDVELRCDPISGHTALYWYRQSLGQGLEFLIYFQGNSAPDKSGLPSDRFSAERTGGSVSTLTIQRTQQEDSAVYLCASSLLLAGGRTDTQYFGPGTRLTVL.

The V gene is TRBV18, the J gene TRBJ2-1, with 7 bases that match TRBD1. Germline CDR1 reads KGHSH; CDR2 reads LQKENI. Trimming at V came to 4 bases and at J to 0 bases, leaving 6 bases not matched to a gene. This CDR3 contains 16 residues. CDR3 amino acids: CASSLFRQGSYNEQFF. In DNA form, the CDR3 reads TGTGCCAGCTCACTTTTCCGACAGGGCTCCTACAATGAGCAGTTCTTC.

The CDR3 protein is CAISEDRGPNEKLFF. The CDR3 DNA reads as TGTGCCATCAGTGAGGACAGGGGCCCTAATGAAAAACTGTTTTTT. The chain recombines TRBV10-3 with TRBJ1-4; 8 positions match TRBD1. V was clipped by 2 bases and J by 3 bases; unmatched bases: 2. Germline CDR1 reads ENHRY; CDR2 reads SYGVKD. CDR3 size: 15 residues.

The chain combines TRBV5-5 with TRBJ1-4; 8 positions match TRBD1. V dropped 0 bases and J dropped 8; count of bases not matched to a gene: 6. Germline CDR1 SGHKS, CDR2 YYEKEE (reference sequence). The CDR3 contains 15 residues. The chain's CDR3 is CASSLDPGGQEKLFF. CDR3 in DNA: TGTGCCAGCAGCTTGGATCCAGGGGGCCAGGAAAAACTGTTTTTT.

The chain couples TRBV2 to TRBJ2-2; TRBD1 or TRBD2 may be the D gene (6 bases each). This CDR3 is 14 amino acids long. With 8 bases removed from V and 0 bases from J, the gap between germline ends came to 10 bases. Germline V lookup: CDR1 SNHLY, CDR2 FYNNEI. The CDR3, as DNA: TGTGCCAGCCGGGGGCTAGCGAACACCGGGGAGCTGTTTTTT. Its protein product is CASRGLANTGELFF.

This clone showed up just a few times. The chain is built from TRBV7-8 and TRBJ2-1; 9 nucleotides agree with TRBD1. V lost 3 bases to trimming and J lost 5 bases; unmatched junction nucleotides: 2. There are 14 residues in the CDR3. Germline V gives CDR1 SGHVS, CDR2 FQNEAQ. The CDR3 DNA follows: TGTGCCAGCAGCTTGGGACAGGGCGACAATGAGCAGTTCTTC. It codes for CASSLGQGDNEQFF.

In this sample, this clone turned up once. Here the CDR3 reads CASSLGYNEQYF. CDR3 coding DNA: TGTGCCAGCAGCTTAGGTTACAACGAGCAGTACTTC. This chain links TRBV7-6 with TRBJ2-5; no firm D call. Near its end, the DNA agrees better with TRBJ2-7, so the J call may be wrong. CDR3 length: 12 residues. Germline CDR1 is SGHVS and CDR2 is FNYEAQ.